This T cell receptor (beta chain) was identified in a study of blood T cell repertoires in COVID-19. Study overall: The United States, Italy and Spain supplied acute and convalescent COVID-19 samples. T cells, B-cell-depleted T cells, or PBMCs provided the cDNA or gDNA that served as material.

The CDR3 covers 18 residues. The germline V gene has CDR1 ENHRY and CDR2 SYGVKD. V was trimmed by 4 bases and J by 7 bases, leaving 26 bases between them. In the authors' workflow: The assay estimated nucleated cells by amplifying reference gene primers. Some clones are missing from TCRdb's copy, which holds only in-frame ones; the method was immunoSEQ multiplex PCR. The D gene and trimming were derived from the DNA, and the V and J assignments and clone size from that table. Of about 150,000 clones in the sample, about 89% are singletons; the top ten hold over 2%. What was sequenced was peripheral blood. This TCR came from a man in his fifties or sixties with active COVID-19. The J gene is TRBJ2-1, the V gene TRBV10-3; possible D gene TRBD2, 8 bases. Here the CDR3 reads CAISGAGGTGGPRNEQFF. As DNA, the CDR3 is TGTGCCATCAGTGGCGCAGGGGGGACGGGGGGGCCACGAAATGAGCAGTTCTTC.